This T cell receptor (beta chain) was captured in a study of shared clonotypes between healthy human individuals. V was cut by 2 bases and J by 16 bases, with 21 bases left in between. The CDR3 loop spans 13 amino acids. Germline CDR1 is SQVTM and CDR2 is ANQGSEA. In this sample, this clone turned up a few times. Assay: immunoSEQ multiplex PCR; the TCRdb copy retains only in-frame clones and omits some. The table has hundreds of thousands of clones, less than 85% seen once. The source material was memory CD4+ T cells sorted from blood. The subset denotes: CD45RA-negative fraction. The chain carries TRBV29-1 and TRBJ2-1; no clear D gene. This clonotype was sampled from a woman aged 25 to 39 in good health. The CDR3 coding sequence is TGCAGCGTTGAACTCCACGGACGAACGATCGGTTTCTTC. Translating gives CSVELHGRTIGFF.